This TCR beta chain was identified during a study of blood T cell repertoires in COVID-19. Study at large: There were acute and convalescent COVID-19 samples, and they came from the United States, Italy and Spain. PBMCs, B-cell-depleted T cells, or T cells provided the cDNA or gDNA that made up the material.

Per the authors' pipeline: Reference gene primers were amplified, and this amplification served to estimate nucleated cell counts. The data were produced by immunoSEQ multiplex PCR, yet TCRdb's version contains in-frame clones alone and is incomplete. The V and J calls and clone size come from that table; D and trimming were worked out from the DNA. This sample has fewer than 350,000 clones; 70% to 90% occur once, and the top ten carry 2% to 2.5%. J gave up 4 bases and V 6 bases, and 8 bases lay outside the gene matches. The germline CDR1 and CDR2 sequences are MDHEN and SYDVKM. The CDR3 sequence is 15 residues long.

This clonotype was obtained from a woman aged 30 to 39 who had recovered from COVID-19. The chain combines TRBV28 with TRBJ2-2; 7 bases fit TRBD1. Sequenced input: peripheral blood. DNA for the CDR3: TGTGCCAGCAGAGAGACAGGGCAGGCCACCGGGGAGCTGTTTTTT. Translated: CASRETGQATGELFF.